This T cell receptor beta chain was identified during a study of tumor-infiltrating lymphocytes in primary liver carcinoma. The CDR3 is 14 amino acids. Germline loops: CDR1 SQVTM, CDR2 ANQGSEA. The input was approximately 500 ng total RNA; TCR beta cDNA was made from it with a constant-region primer. Amplification in three nested multiplex PCR rounds with slightly modified ARM-PCR gave rise to TCR beta libraries. The opening two PCR rounds, nine to eleven cycles each, paired TRBV1-TRBV30 forward primers with a C-beta reverse primer. TCRdb re-called the multiplex PCR reads with MiXCR, one entry per CDR3 protein. The sample yields fewer than 110,000 distinct CDR3 sequences, more than 65% seen once. Details on this clonotype: An end of the junction does not agree with germline; a read error may underlie this.

Bulk tissue was left unsorted, and RNA and DNA were co-extracted from around 18-30 mg of it. The V gene is TRBV29-1, the J gene TRBJ2-2, with 7 positions matching TRBD2. The receptor was derived from a woman aged 55-70 years with primary liver carcinoma and hepatitis B virus infection. Sample: liver tumor tissue from sampling region 2. Subset defined: tumor region T2, inferior pole. CDR3 protein: CSVDQAGNHGELFF. The CDR3 DNA reads as TGCAGCGTTGATCAAGCGGGAAATCACGGGGAACTGTTTTTT.